This entry features one T cell receptor (beta chain) sequence. This specimen belongs to a study of blood T cell repertoires in COVID-19. TCRdb's copy holds only in-frame clones and misses some; the assay was immunoSEQ multiplex PCR. The sample includes 98,000 or so clones, about nine tenths of them seen just once. The clonotype was recovered from a man aged 50-59 years with acute or convalescent COVID-19. Sequences were obtained from peripheral blood.

The CDR3 DNA reads as TGCAGCGTCCTCTCCGACAGGTCCGAGCAGTACTTC. Amino acid sequence: CSVLSDRSEQYF. This chain joins TRBV29-1 and TRBJ2-7; a weak D match, TRBD1 (6 bases). There are 12 residues in the CDR3. From germline, CDR1 is SQVTM and CDR2 ANQGSEA. V shed 6 bases and J shed 6 bases, with 15 bases lying between them.